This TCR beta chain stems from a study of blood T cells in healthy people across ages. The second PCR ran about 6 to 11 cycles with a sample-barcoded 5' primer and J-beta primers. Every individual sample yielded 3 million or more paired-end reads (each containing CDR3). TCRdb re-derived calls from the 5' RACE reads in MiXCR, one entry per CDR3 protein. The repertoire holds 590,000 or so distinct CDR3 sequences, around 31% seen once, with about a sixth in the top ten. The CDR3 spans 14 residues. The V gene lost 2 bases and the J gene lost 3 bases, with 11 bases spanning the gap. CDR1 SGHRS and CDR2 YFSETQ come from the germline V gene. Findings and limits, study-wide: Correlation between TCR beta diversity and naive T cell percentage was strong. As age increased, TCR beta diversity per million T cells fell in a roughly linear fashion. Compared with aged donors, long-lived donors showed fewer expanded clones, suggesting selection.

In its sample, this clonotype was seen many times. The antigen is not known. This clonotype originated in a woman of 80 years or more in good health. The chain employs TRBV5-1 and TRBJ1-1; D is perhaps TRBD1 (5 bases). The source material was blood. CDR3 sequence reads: CASSFLQEDTEAFF. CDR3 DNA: TGCGCCAGCAGCTTTTTACAGGAGGACACTGAAGCTTTCTTT.